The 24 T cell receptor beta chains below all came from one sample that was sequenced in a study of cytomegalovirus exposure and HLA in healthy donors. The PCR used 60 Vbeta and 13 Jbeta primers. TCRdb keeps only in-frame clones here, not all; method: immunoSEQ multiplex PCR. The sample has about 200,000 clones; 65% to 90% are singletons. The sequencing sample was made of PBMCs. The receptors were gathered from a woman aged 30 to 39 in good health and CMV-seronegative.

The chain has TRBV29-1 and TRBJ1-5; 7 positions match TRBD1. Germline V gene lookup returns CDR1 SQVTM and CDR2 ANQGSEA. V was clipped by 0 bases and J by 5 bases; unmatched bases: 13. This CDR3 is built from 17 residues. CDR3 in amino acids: CSVEERPGDREYQPQHF. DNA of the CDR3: TGCAGCGTTGAAGAGAGGCCCGGAGACAGGGAATATCAGCCCCAGCATTTT.

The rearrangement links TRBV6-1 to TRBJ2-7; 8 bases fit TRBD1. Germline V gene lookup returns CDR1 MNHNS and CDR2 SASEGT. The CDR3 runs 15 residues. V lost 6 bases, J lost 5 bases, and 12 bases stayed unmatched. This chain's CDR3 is CASSPPGDRNHEQYF. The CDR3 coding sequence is TGTGCCAGCAGCCCCCCGGGGGACAGGAACCACGAGCAGTACTTC.

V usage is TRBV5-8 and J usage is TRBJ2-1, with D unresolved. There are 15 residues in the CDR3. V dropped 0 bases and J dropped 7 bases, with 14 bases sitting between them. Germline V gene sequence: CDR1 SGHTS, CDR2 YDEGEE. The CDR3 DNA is TGTGCCAGCAGCTTGGCGGCGGTCTTGCGAAATGAGCAGTTCTTC. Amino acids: CASSLAAVLRNEQFF. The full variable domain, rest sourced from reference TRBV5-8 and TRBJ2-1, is EAGVTQSPTHLIKTRGQQATLRCSPISGHTSVYWYQQALGLGLQFLLWYDEGEERNRGNFPPRFSGRQFPNYSSELNVNALELEDSALYLCASSLAAVLRNEQFFGPGTRLTVL.

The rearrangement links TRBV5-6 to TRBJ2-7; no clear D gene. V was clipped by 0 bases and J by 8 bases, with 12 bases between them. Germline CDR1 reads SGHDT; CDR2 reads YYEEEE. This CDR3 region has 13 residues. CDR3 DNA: TGTGCCAGCAGCTTGGTCCGGGTGGATCAGCAGTACTTC. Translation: CASSLVRVDQQYF.

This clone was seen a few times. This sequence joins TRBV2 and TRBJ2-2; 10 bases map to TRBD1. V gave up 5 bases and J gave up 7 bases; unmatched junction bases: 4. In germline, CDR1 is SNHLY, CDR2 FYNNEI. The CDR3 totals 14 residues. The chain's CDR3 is CASSRDRGSGELFF. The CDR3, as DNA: TGTGCCAGCAGTCGGGACAGGGGTAGCGGGGAGCTGTTTTTT. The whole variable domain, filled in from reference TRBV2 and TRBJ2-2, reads EPEVTQTPSHQVTQMGQEVILRCVPISNHLYFYWYRQILGQKVEFLVSFYNNEISEKSEIFDDQFSVERPDGSNFTLKIRSTKLEDSAMYFCASSRDRGSGELFFGEGSRLTVL.

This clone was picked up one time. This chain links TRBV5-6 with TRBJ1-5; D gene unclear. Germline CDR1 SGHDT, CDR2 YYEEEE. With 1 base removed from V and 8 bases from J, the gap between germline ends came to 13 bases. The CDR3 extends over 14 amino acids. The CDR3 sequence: CASSLRGMMEPQHF. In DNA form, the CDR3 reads TGTGCCAGCAGCTTGAGAGGGATGATGGAGCCCCAGCATTTT.

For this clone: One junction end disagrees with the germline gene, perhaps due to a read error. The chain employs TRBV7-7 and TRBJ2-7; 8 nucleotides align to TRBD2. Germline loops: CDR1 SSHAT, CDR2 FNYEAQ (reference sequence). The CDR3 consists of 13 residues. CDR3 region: CASSLAGRNEQYF. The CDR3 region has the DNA TGTGCTAGCAGCTTAGCGGGGCGAAACGAGCAGTACTTC. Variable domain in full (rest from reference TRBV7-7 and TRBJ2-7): GAGVSQSPRYKVTKRGQDVTLRCDPISSHATLYWYQQALGQGPEFLTYFNYEAQPDKSGLPSDRFSAERPEGSISTLTIQRTEQRDSAMYRCASSLAGRNEQYFGPGTRLTVT.

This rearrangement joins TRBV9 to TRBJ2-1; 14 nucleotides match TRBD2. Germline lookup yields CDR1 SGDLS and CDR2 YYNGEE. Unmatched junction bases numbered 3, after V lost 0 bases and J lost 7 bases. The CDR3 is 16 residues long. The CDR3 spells CASSVEGTSGSNEQFF. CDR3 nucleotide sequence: TGTGCCAGCAGCGTAGAGGGGACTAGCGGGAGTAATGAGCAGTTCTTC.

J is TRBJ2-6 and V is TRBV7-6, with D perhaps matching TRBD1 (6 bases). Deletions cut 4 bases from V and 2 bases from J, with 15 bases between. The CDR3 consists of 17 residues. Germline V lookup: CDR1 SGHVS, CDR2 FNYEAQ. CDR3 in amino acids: CASSYLYREPGANVLTF. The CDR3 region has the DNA TGTGCCAGCAGCTACCTATACAGGGAACCTGGGGCCAACGTCCTGACTTTC. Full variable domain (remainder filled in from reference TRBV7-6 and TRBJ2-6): GAGVSQSPRYKVTKRGQDVALRCDPISGHVSLYWYRQALGQGPEFLTYFNYEAQQDKSGLPNDRFSAERPEGSISTLTIQRTEQRDSAMYRCASSYLYREPGANVLTFGAGSRLTVL.

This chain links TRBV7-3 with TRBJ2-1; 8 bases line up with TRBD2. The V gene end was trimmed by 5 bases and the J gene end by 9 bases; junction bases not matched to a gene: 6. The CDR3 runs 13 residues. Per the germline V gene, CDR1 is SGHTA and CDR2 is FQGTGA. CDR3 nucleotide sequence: TGTGCCAGCAGCCAAGCGGGAGTGGGTGAGCAGTTCTTC. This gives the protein CASSQAGVGEQFF.

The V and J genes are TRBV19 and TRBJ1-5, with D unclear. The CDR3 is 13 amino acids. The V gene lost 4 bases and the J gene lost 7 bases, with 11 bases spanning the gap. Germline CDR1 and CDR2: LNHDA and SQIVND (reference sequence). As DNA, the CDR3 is TGTGCCAGTAGTAAAGAGGTGAGGCAGCCCCAGCATTTT. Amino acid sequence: CASSKEVRQPQHF.

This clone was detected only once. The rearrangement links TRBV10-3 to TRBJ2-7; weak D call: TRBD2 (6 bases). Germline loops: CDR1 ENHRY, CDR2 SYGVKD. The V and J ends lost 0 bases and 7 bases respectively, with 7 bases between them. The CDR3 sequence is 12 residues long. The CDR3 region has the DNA TGTGCCATCAGTGAGTCCCGGGAGGAGCAGTACTTC. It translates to CAISESREEQYF.

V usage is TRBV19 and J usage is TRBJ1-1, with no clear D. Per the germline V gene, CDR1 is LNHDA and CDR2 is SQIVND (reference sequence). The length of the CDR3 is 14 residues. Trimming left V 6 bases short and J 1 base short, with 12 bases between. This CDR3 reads CASRPLSSNTEAFF. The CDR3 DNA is TGTGCCAGTAGACCTCTAAGTTCGAACACTGAAGCTTTCTTT.

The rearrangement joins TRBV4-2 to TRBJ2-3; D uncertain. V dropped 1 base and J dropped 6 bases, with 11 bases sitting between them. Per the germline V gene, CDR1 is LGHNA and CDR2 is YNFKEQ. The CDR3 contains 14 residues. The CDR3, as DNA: TGTGCCAGCAGCCAAGGCGGCAACGGGGATACGCAGTATTTT. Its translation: CASSQGGNGDTQYF.

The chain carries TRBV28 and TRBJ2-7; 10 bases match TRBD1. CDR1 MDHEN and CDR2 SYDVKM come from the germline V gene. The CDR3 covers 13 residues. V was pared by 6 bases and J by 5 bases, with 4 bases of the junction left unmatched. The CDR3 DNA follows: TGTGCCAGCAGGCGGGACAGGGGCCACGAGCAGTACTTC. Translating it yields CASRRDRGHEQYF.

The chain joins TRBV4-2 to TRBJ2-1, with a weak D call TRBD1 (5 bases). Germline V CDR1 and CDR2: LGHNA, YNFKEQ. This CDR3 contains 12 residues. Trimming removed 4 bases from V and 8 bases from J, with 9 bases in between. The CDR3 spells CASSLKGDEQFF. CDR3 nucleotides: TGTGCCAGCAGCCTCAAAGGGGATGAGCAGTTCTTC.

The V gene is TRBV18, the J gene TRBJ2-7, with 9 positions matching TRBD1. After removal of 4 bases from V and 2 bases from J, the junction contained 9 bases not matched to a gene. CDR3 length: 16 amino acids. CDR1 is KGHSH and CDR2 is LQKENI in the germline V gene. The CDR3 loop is CASSQKRQGVTYEQYF. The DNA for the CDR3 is TGTGCCAGCTCACAAAAACGACAGGGGGTAACCTACGAGCAGTACTTC.

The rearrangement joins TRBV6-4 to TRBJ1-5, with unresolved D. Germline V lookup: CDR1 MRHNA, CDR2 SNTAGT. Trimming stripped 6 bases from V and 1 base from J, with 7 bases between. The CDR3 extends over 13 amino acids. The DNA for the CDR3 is TGTGCCAGCAGCCAGGAAAGCAATCAGCCCCAGCATTTT. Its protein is CASSQESNQPQHF.

CDR3 nucleotides: TGTGCCAGCAGCGTAGATGACTCGGCGACGAGGTTCTTC. Translating gives CASSVDDSATRFF. The chain has TRBV9 and TRBJ2-1; D is uncertain. Germline lookup yields CDR1 SGDLS and CDR2 YYNGEE. Trimming cost V 0 bases and J 15 bases, with 16 bases left between them. The CDR3 runs 13 residues.

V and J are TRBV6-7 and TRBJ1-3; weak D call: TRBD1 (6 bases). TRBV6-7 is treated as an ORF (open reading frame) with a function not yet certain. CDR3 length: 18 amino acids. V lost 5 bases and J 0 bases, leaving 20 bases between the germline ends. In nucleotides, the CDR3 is TGTGCCAGCAGTCCGGGACACCAAAATCAACTCTCTGGAAACACCATATATTTT. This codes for CASSPGHQNQLSGNTIYF.

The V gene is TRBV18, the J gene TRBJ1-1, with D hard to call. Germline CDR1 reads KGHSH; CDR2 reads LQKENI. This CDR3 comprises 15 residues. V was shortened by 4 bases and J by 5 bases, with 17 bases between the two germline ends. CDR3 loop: CASSLMTPPGTEAFF. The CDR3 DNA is TGTGCCAGCTCACTCATGACCCCACCGGGGACTGAAGCTTTCTTT.

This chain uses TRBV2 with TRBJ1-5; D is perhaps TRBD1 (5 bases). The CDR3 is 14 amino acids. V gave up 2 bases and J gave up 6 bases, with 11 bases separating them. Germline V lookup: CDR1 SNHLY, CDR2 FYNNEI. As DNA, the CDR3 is TGTGCCAGCAGTGAAATAAGGGGAAGTCAGCCCCAGCATTTT. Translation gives CASSEIRGSQPQHF.

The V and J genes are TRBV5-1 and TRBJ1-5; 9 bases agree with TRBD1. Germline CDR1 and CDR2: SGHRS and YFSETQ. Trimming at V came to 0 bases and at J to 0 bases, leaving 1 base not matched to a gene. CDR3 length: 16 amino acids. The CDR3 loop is CASSLGTGVSNQPQHF. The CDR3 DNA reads TGCGCCAGCAGCTTGGGGACAGGGGTTAGCAATCAGCCCCAGCATTTT.

CDR3 bases: TGTGCCAGCAGTTTATTTACAGGGGACGGGTCCAAAAACATTCAGTACTTC. It translates to CASSLFTGDGSKNIQYF. The chain combines TRBV27 with TRBJ2-4; 7 bases are a match to TRBD1. V lost 1 base to trimming and J lost 2 bases; unmatched junction nucleotides: 8. Germline CDR1 reads MNHEY; CDR2 reads SMNVEV (reference sequence). The CDR3 contains 17 residues.